Listed here are 27 T cell receptor beta chains from one sample, sequenced in a study of blood T cell repertoires in COVID-19. Sequencing was performed with immunoSEQ multiplex PCR; in TCRdb, only in-frame clones are kept and a portion is missing. The repertoire holds about 120,000 clones, with 80% to 85% as singletons. The sequenced sample was peripheral blood. The receptors here all came from a woman aged 50 to 60 with acute or convalescent COVID-19.

J is TRBJ1-5 and V is TRBV25-1, with 7 bases matching TRBD1. Germline CDR1 is MGHDK and CDR2 is SYGVNS. CDR3 length equals 15 residues. The junction had 7 bases not matched to a gene; V was cut back by 6 bases and J by 2 bases. The chain's CDR3 is CASSAGGLGNQPQHF. In nucleotides, the CDR3 is TGTGCCAGCAGCGCAGGGGGATTGGGCAATCAGCCCCAGCATTTT.

J is TRBJ2-1 and V is TRBV4-2; no reliable D call. CDR1 and CDR2 from the germline V gene are LGHNA and YNFKEQ. V was cut by 0 bases and J by 0 bases, with 6 bases left in between. The CDR3 totals 15 residues. CDR3: CASSQEESSYNEQFF. CDR3 DNA: TGTGCCAGCAGCCAAGAAGAGAGCTCCTACAATGAGCAGTTCTTC.

This chain connects TRBV19 to TRBJ2-5; D perhaps matches TRBD2 (6 bases). There are 15 residues in the CDR3. The V gene's germline CDR1 is LNHDA and CDR2 SQIVND (reference sequence). V dropped 7 bases and J dropped 1 base, with 16 bases sitting between them. The CDR3 coding sequence is TGTGCCAGTAAGGACCCCCGGCGGGGCCAAGAGACCCAGTACTTC. Protein: CASKDPRRGQETQYF.

V is TRBV27 and J is TRBJ1-4; 7 bases fit TRBD1. The length of the CDR3 is 13 residues. Trimming cost V 5 bases and J 7 bases; bases outside gene matches: 4. Germline lookup yields CDR1 MNHEY and CDR2 SMNVEV (reference sequence). CDR3 sequence reads: CASSPRTGEKLFF. The CDR3 DNA reads as TGTGCCAGCAGTCCCAGGACAGGTGAAAAACTGTTTTTT.

The chain employs TRBV7-8 and TRBJ1-2; perhaps TRBD1 as D (5 bases). Trimming took off 0 bases at V and 7 bases at J, with 12 bases between the two ends. The CDR3 totals 14 residues. Germline-derived CDR1 and CDR2 are SGHVS and FQNEAQ. CDR3 sequence reads: CASSLAQGMGGYTF. In DNA form, the CDR3 reads TGTGCCAGCAGCTTAGCTCAGGGCATGGGTGGCTACACCTTC.

V and J are TRBV2 and TRBJ2-7; D is ambiguous. The CDR3 contains 13 residues. V was clipped by 6 bases and J by 3 bases, with 12 bases between them. Germline CDR1 is SNHLY and CDR2 is FYNNEI. This chain's CDR3 is CASRNRVHYEQYF. The CDR3 bases are TGTGCCAGCAGAAATAGAGTTCACTACGAGCAGTACTTC.

As DNA, the CDR3 is TGTGCCAGCAGCGTCATAGCGGGCCAGAACACCGGGGAGCTGTTTTTT. This codes for CASSVIAGQNTGELFF. The chain carries TRBV7-2 and TRBJ2-2; 7 bases fit TRBD2. With V trimmed by 5 bases and J by 1 base, 7 bases remained unmatched. Germline V gene data show CDR1 as SGHTA and CDR2 as FQGNSA. The CDR3 covers 16 residues.

This chain links TRBV5-1 with TRBJ2-3, with D unclear. Germline loops: CDR1 SGHRS, CDR2 YFSETQ. This CDR3 spans 12 amino acids. V lost 6 bases to trimming and J lost 4 bases, with 9 bases between them. The CDR3 protein is CASTFAADTQYF. CDR3 DNA sequence: TGCGCCAGCACCTTCGCAGCAGATACGCAGTATTTT.

The chain uses TRBV30 and TRBJ2-4; the D gene is possibly TRBD2 (6 bases). The CDR3 has 13 residues. V was shortened by 2 bases and J by 6 bases, with 11 bases between the two germline ends. Looked up from germline, CDR1 is GTSNPN and CDR2 is SVGIG (reference sequence). The chain's CDR3 is CAWSLSGGNIQYF. The CDR3 DNA sequence: TGTGCCTGGAGTCTTAGCGGAGGAAACATTCAGTACTTC.

The chain couples TRBV7-2 to TRBJ2-1; 11 bases fit TRBD2. The length of the CDR3 is 16 residues. Germline CDR1 and CDR2: SGHTA and FQGNSA. The trim removed 3 bases at V and 5 bases at J, leaving 6 bases unmatched. In nucleotides, the CDR3 is TGTGCCAGCAGCTTCACTGGGACTAGCGGAAACAATGAGCAGTTCTTC. Encoded protein: CASSFTGTSGNNEQFF.

This clone was recorded a few times. The chain links TRBV5-1 to TRBJ2-3, with D tentatively TRBD2 (6 bases). The CDR3 is 16 amino acids. Looked up from germline, CDR1 is SGHRS and CDR2 is YFSETQ. V gave up 5 bases and J gave up 4 bases, with 20 bases separating them. CDR3 nucleotides: TGCGCCAGCAGACAAGTGTCCGGGAGTGGGTCAGATACGCAGTATTTT. Translation gives CASRQVSGSGSDTQYF.

The V call is TRBV10-3, the J call TRBJ2-1, with TRBD1 identical over 11 bases. Losses at the gene ends were 2 bases for V and 2 bases for J; bases not matched to a gene: 2. This CDR3 is built from 16 residues. Germline V CDR1 and CDR2: ENHRY, SYGVKD. CDR3 in amino acids: CAISEGQGAAYNEQFF. The CDR3 DNA sequence: TGTGCCATCAGTGAGGGACAGGGGGCGGCCTACAATGAGCAGTTCTTC.

V is TRBV3-1 (or the pseudogene TRBV3-2) and J is TRBJ1-1; TRBD1 matches at 8 bases. The germline V gene encodes CDR1 LGHDT and CDR2 YNNKEL (reference sequence). V trimming: 4 bases; J trimming: 1 base; junction bases outside the gene matches: 2. The CDR3 covers 14 residues. The CDR3 spells CASSRDRTNTEAFF. The CDR3 DNA sequence: TGTGCCAGCAGCCGGGACAGGACGAACACTGAAGCTTTCTTT.

The chain uses TRBV11-2 and TRBJ2-7, with 8 bases fitting TRBD2. Germline V gives CDR1 SGHAT, CDR2 FQNNGV. This CDR3 spans 15 amino acids. Unmatched junction bases numbered 11, after V lost 5 bases and J lost 5 bases. The CDR3 region has the DNA TGTGCCAGCAGCCCCGTCCCCGGGGGGGCGAACGAGCAGTACTTC. Translating gives CASSPVPGGANEQYF. The full variable domain, in which reference TRBV11-2 and TRBJ2-7 provide the parts outside the CDR3, is EAGVAQSPRYKIIEKRQSVAFWCNPISGHATLYWYQQILGQGPKLLIQFQNNGVVDDSQLPKDRFSAERLKGVDSTLKIQPAKLEDSAVYLCASSPVPGGANEQYFGPGTRLTVT.

The chain joins TRBV13 to TRBJ1-1; D gene uncertain. Germline V lookup: CDR1 PRHDT, CDR2 FYEKMQ (reference sequence). The V end was cut by 4 bases, the J end by 0 bases, with 9 bases between. This CDR3 is built from 14 residues. The DNA of the CDR3 is TGTGCCAGCAGCTGGAGGGAAATGAACACTGAAGCTTTCTTT. Translated, it gives CASSWREMNTEAFF. Full variable domain (missing parts from reference TRBV13 and TRBJ1-1): AAGVIQSPRHLIKEKRETATLKCYPIPRHDTVYWYQQGPGQDPQFLISFYEKMQSDKGSIPDRFSAQQFSDYHSELNMSSLELGDSALYFCASSWREMNTEAFFGQGTRLTVV.

This clone was seen only a few times. This chain uses TRBV5-1 with TRBJ1-1; D is possibly TRBD1 (5 bases). The CDR3 consists of 15 residues. Germline lookup yields CDR1 SGHRS and CDR2 YFSETQ. Trimming pared 4 bases from V and 1 base from J, leaving 14 bases between. This CDR3 reads CASSAGMTANTEAFF. CDR3 coding DNA: TGCGCCAGCAGCGCCGGAATGACAGCGAACACTGAAGCTTTCTTT.

This clone was seen once. The rearrangement links TRBV7-9 to TRBJ2-1, with TRBD2 as a possible D gene (6 bases). Per germline, CDR1 SEHNR and CDR2 FQNEAQ (reference sequence). V lost 4 bases to trimming and J lost 5 bases, with 18 bases between them. The CDR3 spans 16 residues. The CDR3: CASSYLAEYTNNEQFF. CDR3 DNA: TGTGCCAGCAGCTACTTAGCGGAATATACTAACAATGAGCAGTTCTTC.

The J gene is TRBJ1-5, the V gene TRBV5-1; tentative D call: TRBD1 (5 bases). CDR1 is SGHRS and CDR2 is YFSETQ in the germline V gene. The CDR3 sequence is 14 residues long. The V end was cut by 0 bases, the J end by 5 bases, with 9 bases between. The CDR3 loop reads CASSLAGPHQPQHF. The DNA for the CDR3 is TGCGCCAGCAGCTTGGCAGGGCCTCATCAGCCCCAGCATTTT.

This chain uses TRBV2 with TRBJ1-2; TRBD1 might be the D (6 bases). The CDR3 is made up of 12 amino acids. Germline values: CDR1 SNHLY, CDR2 FYNNEI. Trimming cost V 9 bases and J 8 bases, with 16 bases left between them. The DNA of the CDR3 is TGTGCCAGTCGCTTGGGGGCTGAGGGCTACACCTTC. Translating it yields CASRLGAEGYTF.

The chain recombines TRBV10-1 with TRBJ2-3; D possibly corresponds to TRBD2 (5 bases). Germline CDR1 is WNHNN and CDR2 is SYGVQD (reference sequence). Trimming shortened V by 6 bases and J by 2 bases, and 15 bases separated the two germline ends. The CDR3 runs to 15 residues. CDR3 bases: TGCGCCAGCAGCGACCTACTAGGAGCCACAGATACGCAGTATTTT. Translated, it gives CASSDLLGATDTQYF.

The gene calls are TRBV7-8 and TRBJ1-1; 10 bases map to TRBD1. Germline V CDR1 and CDR2: SGHVS, FQNEAQ. V trimming: 1 base; J trimming: 4 bases; junction bases outside the gene matches: 3. CDR3 size: 15 residues. CDR3 residues: CASSLGTGGSTEAFF. CDR3 DNA sequence: TGTGCCAGCAGCTTAGGGACAGGGGGAAGCACTGAAGCTTTCTTT.

The V call is TRBV19, the J call TRBJ2-2; TRBD2 aligns across 8 bases. The CDR3 is made up of 14 amino acids. Unmatched junction bases numbered 7, after V lost 4 bases and J lost 9 bases. The germline V gene encodes CDR1 LNHDA and CDR2 SQIVND (reference sequence). The CDR3 DNA is TGTGCCAGTAGTACCCCAGGACTAGCCCGGGAGCTGTTTTTT. This translates into CASSTPGLARELFF.

The chain is built from TRBV4-1 and TRBJ2-3; D unresolved. The CDR3 is 15 residues long. V was shortened by 0 bases and J by 2 bases, with 9 bases between the two germline ends. CDR1 is MGHRA, CDR2 YSYEKL, per germline. The CDR3 DNA reads as TGCGCCAGCAGCCAAGAGGCCTCTCTCACAGATACGCAGTATTTT. Translating it yields CASSQEASLTDTQYF.

Only one count was recorded for this clone. The rearrangement uses TRBV15 and TRBJ1-4; D is undetermined. This CDR3 contains 16 residues. Germline V gene sequence: CDR1 LNHNV, CDR2 YYDKDF (reference sequence). Deletions cut 6 bases from V and 0 bases from J, with 14 bases between. CDR3 nucleotides: TGTGCCACCAGTGCCCGAGGGAAGACAACTAATGAAAAACTGTTTTTT. Translating gives CATSARGKTTNEKLFF.

The chain uses TRBV6-2 or TRBV6-3 and TRBJ1-1; 8 positions agree with TRBD1. The CDR3 totals 15 residues. Germline V gene data show CDR1 as MNHEY and CDR2 as SVGEGT. V lost 4 bases to trimming and J lost 5 bases; unmatched junction nucleotides: 9. The CDR3 spells CASSSGPRGRTEAFF. The CDR3 DNA sequence: TGTGCCAGCAGTTCGGGGCCCAGGGGGCGGACTGAAGCTTTCTTT.

J is TRBJ1-1 and V is TRBV5-5; D may be TRBD1 (5 bases). The germline gives CDR1 SGHKS, CDR2 YYEKEE (reference sequence). V shed 0 bases and J shed 0 bases, with 9 bases lying between them. CDR3 size: 15 residues. Here the CDR3 DNA reads TGTGCCAGCAGCTTGGGGTCAGGGATGAACACTGAAGCTTTCTTT. This encodes CASSLGSGMNTEAFF.

The chain employs TRBV27 and TRBJ1-3, with TRBD1 matching over 9 bases. The CDR3 totals 16 residues. The J segment lost 1 base and the V segment lost 3 bases, leaving 4 bases of the junction unmatched. CDR1 and CDR2 from the germline V gene are MNHEY and SMNVEV (reference sequence). This chain's CDR3 is CASSFTGQGSGNTIYF. CDR3 DNA sequence: TGTGCCAGCAGTTTTACCGGACAGGGGTCTGGAAACACCATATATTTT.